Following are 21 T cell receptor beta chains from one sample sequenced in a study of blood T cells in healthy people across ages. PCR was performed a second time for about 7 to 11 cycles using a sample-barcoded 5' primer and a J-beta primer mix. Using its own MiXCR run on the 5' RACE reads, TCRdb lists one record per CDR3 protein. The table has approximately 900,000 distinct CDR3 sequences, 25% to 30% seen once. These data also formed part of another study, on T cells of mothers and their children.

The sequencing input was blood. The source is a woman between 35 and 50 years old in good health.

The rearrangement uses TRBV6-5 and TRBJ1-2; perhaps TRBD1 as D (5 bases). This CDR3 is built from 13 residues. Germline V gives CDR1 MNHEY, CDR2 SVGAGI. Trimming cost V 8 bases and J 5 bases, with 15 bases left between them. The chain's CDR3 is CASGTGRQYGYTF. CDR3 sequence (DNA): TGTGCCAGCGGTACGGGACGGCAGTATGGCTACACCTTC.

The CDR3 nucleotides are TGTGCCAGCAGCTTTGGTTGGCAGGCATATGAGCAGTTCTTC. Encoded protein: CASSFGWQAYEQFF. The rearrangement links TRBV7-2 to TRBJ2-1, with no clear D. Germline V lookup: CDR1 SGHTA, CDR2 FQGNSA. This CDR3 has 14 residues. The V gene lost 3 bases and the J gene lost 8 bases, with 14 bases spanning the gap.

This clonotype came up once. The chain combines TRBV20-1 with TRBJ2-1; 8 positions match TRBD1. Germline-derived CDR1 and CDR2 are DFQATT and SNEGSKA (reference sequence). V gave up 1 base and J gave up 7 bases; unmatched junction bases: 9. The CDR3 totals 15 residues. The CDR3 nucleotides read TGCAGTGCTAGAGTGGAGCAGGGGGCGGAAAATGAGCAGTTCTTC. Protein product: CSARVEQGAENEQFF.

The rearrangement joins TRBV29-1 to TRBJ2-5; TRBD2 agrees at 8 bases. The germline gives CDR1 SQVTM, CDR2 ANQGSEA. V shed 4 bases and J 4 bases; nucleotides not matched to a gene: 2. The length of the CDR3 is 12 residues. The DNA of the CDR3 is TGCAGCGTTGGTCGGGGGGGAGAGACCCAGTACTTC. It is translated as CSVGRGGETQYF.

J is TRBJ2-4 and V is TRBV2; possibly TRBD2 for D (7 bases). The CDR3 contains 15 residues. With 4 bases removed from V and 3 bases from J, the gap between germline ends came to 13 bases. Germline V gene lookup returns CDR1 SNHLY and CDR2 FYNNEI. CDR3 nucleotide sequence: TGTGCCAGCAGTGGAGGGGGGGGGTACAAAAACATTCAGTACTTC. Protein sequence: CASSGGGGYKNIQYF.

This rearrangement joins TRBV4-1 to TRBJ2-1; D is perhaps TRBD2 (5 bases). The length of the CDR3 is 15 residues. Trimming shortened V by 2 bases and J by 7 bases, and 15 bases separated the two germline ends. Per the germline V gene, CDR1 is MGHRA and CDR2 is YSYEKL. CDR3 in DNA: TGCGCCAGCAGCCAATTTAGAGTAGCGACGAATGAGCAGTTCTTC. The encoded protein is CASSQFRVATNEQFF.

V gene TRBV20-1 combines with J gene TRBJ1-1; 11 bases map to TRBD1. Per the germline V gene, CDR1 is DFQATT and CDR2 is SNEGSKA (reference sequence). The CDR3 has 15 residues. Unmatched junction bases numbered 5, after V lost 1 base and J lost 4 bases. The CDR3 coding sequence is TGCAGTGCTAGAGCCGGACAGGGGGCGGGCACTGAAGCTTTCTTT. Protein: CSARAGQGAGTEAFF.

The CDR3 loop is CASSSRDRGHQPQHF. For the CDR3, the DNA is TGTGCCAGCAGTTCCCGAGACAGGGGACATCAGCCCCAGCATTTT. The chain carries TRBV12-3 or TRBV12-4 and TRBJ1-5, with 8 positions matching TRBD1. V lost 4 bases and J lost 5; bases outside the gene matches: 7. The CDR3 extends over 15 amino acids.

The chain recombines TRBV12-3 or TRBV12-4 with TRBJ1-4, with 7 bases lining up with TRBD1. The CDR3 is made up of 13 amino acids. Trimming cost V 7 bases and J 5 bases; bases outside gene matches: 4. The DNA for the CDR3 is TGTGCCAGCAATACGGGACAGAATGAAAAACTGTTTTTT. Translated, it gives CASNTGQNEKLFF.

Regarding this clonotype: One junction end does not reproduce the germline sequence, and a read error may be involved. V usage is TRBV7-2 and J usage is TRBJ2-3; 13 bases are shared with TRBD2. The CDR3 has 17 residues. Per the germline V gene, CDR1 is SGHTA and CDR2 is FQGNSA. CDR3 coding DNA: TGTGCCGGCAGCTTAACGGGACTAGCGGGGTTTTTGGATACGCAGTATTTT. This translates into CAGSLTGLAGFLDTQYF.

In the case of this clonotype: Since a much larger clone is just one base distant, this may be a read error. The V gene is TRBV7-3, the J gene TRBJ2-3, with a tentative D call TRBD2 (5 bases). The V end lost 1 base, the J end lost 4 bases, and 15 bases lay between the germline ends. There are 16 residues in the CDR3. Germline-derived CDR1 and CDR2 are SGHTA and FQGTGA. The CDR3 DNA sequence: TGTGCCAGCAGCTTAATTGGTCGGAGGCCGGCAGATACGCAGTATTTT. Translation gives CASSLIGRRPADTQYF.

This clonotype occurred a few times. J is TRBJ2-5 and V is TRBV7-2, with D uncertain. From germline, CDR1 is SGHTA and CDR2 FQGNSA. Trimming took 5 bases from V and 2 from J, leaving 15 bases between them. The CDR3 runs to 15 residues. The CDR3 sequence: CASSIGPVSQETQYF. In DNA form, the CDR3 reads TGTGCCAGCAGCATTGGACCCGTCTCGCAAGAGACCCAGTACTTC.

This clonotype was seen at least ten times. The rearrangement links TRBV28 to TRBJ2-7; D remains ambiguous. Germline CDR1 reads MDHEN; CDR2 reads SYDVKM. V dropped 7 bases and J dropped 2 bases, with 6 bases sitting between them. The CDR3 length is 11 residues. The CDR3 region is CASTAAYEQYF. The DNA for the CDR3 is TGTGCCAGCACAGCAGCCTACGAGCAGTACTTC.

This chain links TRBV19 with TRBJ1-2, with D maybe TRBD1 (5 bases). Germline V gives CDR1 LNHDA, CDR2 SQIVND (reference sequence). This CDR3 has 12 amino acids. V gave up 6 bases and J gave up 6 bases, with 11 bases separating them. CDR3 region: CASRGELNGYTF. In nucleotides, the CDR3 is TGTGCCAGTAGAGGGGAACTGAATGGCTACACCTTC.

This clonotype appeared a few times. The gene calls are TRBV20-1 and TRBJ2-7; TRBD1 matches 11 bases. CDR1 and CDR2 (germline): DFQATT, SNEGSKA (reference sequence). V shed 5 bases and J 4 bases; nucleotides not matched to a gene: 7. The CDR3 totals 14 residues. The CDR3 DNA sequence: TGCAGTGCTGAGAAGGGACAGGGGGGGTACGAGCAGTACTTC. The encoded protein is CSAEKGQGGYEQYF.

The chain combines TRBV2 with TRBJ2-1; 8 bases match TRBD1. The J call may be incorrect, as the DNA end agrees better with TRBJ2-7. CDR3 length equals 16 residues. The V gene's germline CDR1 is SNHLY and CDR2 FYNNEI. The chain's CDR3 is CASSEDGQGAHNEQYF. The DNA for the CDR3 is TGTGCCAGCAGTGAAGATGGGCAGGGGGCCCACAATGAGCAGTACTTC.

This clonotype has a handful of counts. The genes are TRBV28 and TRBJ2-1, with 7 positions matching TRBD2. Trimming cost V 6 bases and J 2 bases; bases outside gene matches: 13. CDR1 is MDHEN, CDR2 SYDVKM, per germline. This CDR3 comprises 17 residues. CDR3 DNA: TGTGCCAGCAGCTTCGGGGGGACCCGCCGGCCCTACAATGAGCAGTTCTTC. Its translation: CASSFGGTRRPYNEQFF. The full variable domain, with the rest looked up from reference TRBV28 and TRBJ2-1, is DVKVTQSSRYLVKRTGEKVFLECVQDMDHENMFWYRQDPGLGLRLIYFSYDVKMKEKGDIPEGYSVSREKKERFSLILESASTNQTSMYLCASSFGGTRRPYNEQFFGPGTRLTVL.

J is TRBJ2-5 and V is TRBV27; 10 bases agree with TRBD2. There are 15 residues in the CDR3. The germline gives CDR1 MNHEY, CDR2 SMNVEV (reference sequence). The trim removed 4 bases at V and 5 bases at J, leaving 7 bases unmatched. CDR3 region: CASSSLAGIAETQYF. DNA for the CDR3: TGTGCCAGCAGTTCACTAGCGGGGATTGCGGAGACCCAGTACTTC.

This clonotype showed up just a few times. Mismatch with germline at one junction end may stem from a read error. The chain recombines TRBV12-3 or TRBV12-4 with TRBJ2-3; 10 positions agree with TRBD2. The CDR3 runs to 17 residues. The CDR3 reads CASSLGASGGHPDAQYF. The CDR3 nucleotides are TGTGCCAGCAGTTTAGGGGCTAGCGGGGGCCACCCAGATGCGCAGTATTTT.

The sample holds a few counts of this clonotype. The chain couples TRBV5-1 to TRBJ1-2; no clear D gene. The CDR3 has 14 amino acids. Germline assignment: CDR1 SGHRS and CDR2 YFSETQ. With 3 bases removed from V and 7 bases from J, the gap between germline ends came to 16 bases. CDR3 DNA sequence: TGCGCCAGCAGCTCCAGGACCGCCCGTAGTGGCTACACCTTC. This codes for CASSSRTARSGYTF. Together with reference TRBV5-1 and TRBJ1-2, the CDR3 gives the full variable domain: KAGVTQTPRYLIKTRGQQVTLSCSPISGHRSVSWYQQTPGQGLQFLFEYFSETQRNKGNFPGRFSGRQFSNSRSEMNVSTLELGDSALYLCASSSRTARSGYTFGSGTRLTVV.

In this sample, this clonotype turned up a few times. The chain recombines TRBV5-1 with TRBJ1-1; 9 bases are a match to TRBD1. Germline V gene lookup returns CDR1 SGHRS and CDR2 YFSETQ. The CDR3 runs to 14 residues. The trim removed 3 bases at V and 6 bases at J, leaving 6 bases unmatched. The CDR3 sequence: CASSSGDRASEAFF. The CDR3 DNA is TGCGCCAGCAGCTCGGGGGACAGGGCCTCTGAAGCTTTCTTT.